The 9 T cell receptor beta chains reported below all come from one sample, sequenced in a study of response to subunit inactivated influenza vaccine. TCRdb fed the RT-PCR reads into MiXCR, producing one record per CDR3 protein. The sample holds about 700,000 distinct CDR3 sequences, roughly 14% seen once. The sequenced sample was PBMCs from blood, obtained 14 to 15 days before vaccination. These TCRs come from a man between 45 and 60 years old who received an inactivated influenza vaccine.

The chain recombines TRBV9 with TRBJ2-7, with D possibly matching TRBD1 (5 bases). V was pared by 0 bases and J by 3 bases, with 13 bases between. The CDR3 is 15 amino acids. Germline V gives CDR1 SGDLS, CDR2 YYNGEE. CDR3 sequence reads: CASSVDYQGFYEQYF. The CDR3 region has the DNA TGTGCCAGCAGCGTAGATTACCAGGGTTTCTACGAGCAGTACTTC.

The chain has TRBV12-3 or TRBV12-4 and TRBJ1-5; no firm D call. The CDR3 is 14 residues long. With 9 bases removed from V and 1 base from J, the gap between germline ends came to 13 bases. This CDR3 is CASTLDGSNQPQHF. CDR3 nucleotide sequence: TGTGCCAGTACCTTAGACGGGAGCAATCAGCCCCAGCATTTT.

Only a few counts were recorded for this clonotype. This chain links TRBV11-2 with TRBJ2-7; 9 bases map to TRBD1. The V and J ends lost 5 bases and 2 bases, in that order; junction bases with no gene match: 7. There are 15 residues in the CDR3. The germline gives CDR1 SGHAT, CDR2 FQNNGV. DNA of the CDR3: TGTGCCAGCAGCCGAGGACAGGGGAGGCCCTACGAGCAGTACTTC. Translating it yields CASSRGQGRPYEQYF.

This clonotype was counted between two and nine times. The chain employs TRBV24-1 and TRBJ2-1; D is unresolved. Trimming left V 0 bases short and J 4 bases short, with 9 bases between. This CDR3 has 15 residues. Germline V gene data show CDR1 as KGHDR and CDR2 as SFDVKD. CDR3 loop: CATSDLQGQYNEQFF. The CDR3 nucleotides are TGTGCCACCAGTGATTTGCAAGGCCAGTACAATGAGCAGTTCTTC.

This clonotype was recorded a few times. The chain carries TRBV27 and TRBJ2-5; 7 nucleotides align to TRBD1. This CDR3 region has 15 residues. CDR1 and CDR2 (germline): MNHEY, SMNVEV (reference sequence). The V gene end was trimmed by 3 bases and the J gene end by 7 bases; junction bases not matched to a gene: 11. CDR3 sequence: CASSFLQTGRSTQYF. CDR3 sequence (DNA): TGTGCCAGCAGTTTCCTACAGACAGGGAGATCGACCCAGTACTTC.

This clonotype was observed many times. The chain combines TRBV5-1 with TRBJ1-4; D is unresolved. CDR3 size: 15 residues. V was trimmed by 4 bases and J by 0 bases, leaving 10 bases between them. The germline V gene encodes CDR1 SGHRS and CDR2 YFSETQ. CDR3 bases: TGCGCCAGCAGCCCGAAGCCTGCAACTAATGAAAAACTGTTTTTT. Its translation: CASSPKPATNEKLFF. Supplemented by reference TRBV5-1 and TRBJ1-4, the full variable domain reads KAGVTQTPRYLIKTRGQQVTLSCSPISGHRSVSWYQQTPGQGLQFLFEYFSETQRNKGNFPGRFSGRQFSNSRSEMNVSTLELGDSALYLCASSPKPATNEKLFFGSGTQLSVL.

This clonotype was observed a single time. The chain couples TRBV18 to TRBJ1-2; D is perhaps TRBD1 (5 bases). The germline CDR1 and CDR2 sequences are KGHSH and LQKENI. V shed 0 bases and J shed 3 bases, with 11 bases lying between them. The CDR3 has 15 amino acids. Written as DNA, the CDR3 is TGTGCCAGCTCACCACCGACGCAGGGATACTATGGCTACACCTTC. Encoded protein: CASSPPTQGYYGYTF.

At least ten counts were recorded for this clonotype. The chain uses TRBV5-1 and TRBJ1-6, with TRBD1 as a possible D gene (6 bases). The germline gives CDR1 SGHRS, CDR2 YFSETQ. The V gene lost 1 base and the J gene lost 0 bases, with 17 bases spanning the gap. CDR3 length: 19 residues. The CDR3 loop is CASSLSMGGGSSYNSPLHF. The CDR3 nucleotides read TGCGCCAGCAGCTTGTCAATGGGGGGGGGCAGCTCCTATAATTCACCCCTCCACTTT.

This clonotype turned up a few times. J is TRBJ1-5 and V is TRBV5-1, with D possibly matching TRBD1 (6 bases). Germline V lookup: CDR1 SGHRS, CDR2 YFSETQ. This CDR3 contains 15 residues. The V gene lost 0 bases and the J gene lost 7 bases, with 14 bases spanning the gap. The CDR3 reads CASSLEGGSGQPQHF. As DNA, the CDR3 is TGCGCCAGCAGCTTGGAGGGGGGGTCCGGGCAGCCCCAGCATTTT.